The present TCR beta chain was sequenced within a study of blood T cell repertoires in COVID-19 (dated by TCRdb to 2019 to 2021). Notes on the research overall: Samples covering the acute and convalescent phases of COVID-19 were provided by collaborators in the United States, Italy and Spain. The material from the prospective study consisted of cDNA or gDNA derived from T cells, B-cell-depleted T cells, or PBMCs. Subjects who had been exposed to COVID-19, were actively infected with it, or had recovered from it provided the deeply sampled blood TCRbeta repertoires that made up the dataset. The repertoires were released in a freely available public database intended as a resource for research on the immune response to SARS-CoV-2. Samples were obtained from the ongoing ImmuneRACE study (first 160 participants) and from 1,254 subjects provided by 6 global collaborators. The sample metadata nearly always contained a de-identified subject ID, COVID-19 status, age in years and sex. HLA class I and class II types, where available, came from metadata supplied by the sample provider rather than from assay-based typing.

Overall results and qualifications from the work: How much clinical and demographic metadata was included differed by source and by participant, and the metadata was provided uncurated.

The germline ends are 13 bases apart after V is trimmed by 3 bases and J by 4 bases. The CDR3 contains 14 residues, cysteine and phenylalanine counted. Here the CDR3 DNA is all that survives: 42 bases in frame from base 1. The germline V gene encodes CDR1 SGHNT and CDR2 YYREEE (reference sequence). This clone was recorded only once. It has no known antigen specificity. No per-base quality is available; no much larger clone lies one base away. The immunoSEQ Assay, a bias-controlled multiplex PCR, was used to amplify TCRbeta CDR3 regions from genomic DNA. Concerning the study's data processing: The number of nucleated cells in each sample was estimated by amplification of reference gene primers within the assay. To quantify the absolute abundance of each unique TCRbeta CDR3 rearrangement, sequence reads were collapsed and filtered. Productive Simpson clonality was computed per sample as the square root of Simpson's diversity index over productive rearrangements. What TCRdb holds here is the immuneACCESS table cut down to in-frame rearrangements. Part of the clones is not present; checked against another copy, under half of the missing clones reflect an unresolved V gene, and the others are unexplained. V, J and clone size were drawn from that table, and D and trimming were deduced from the DNA. Recorded for this sample are a few hundred thousand clones; around 84% of them occurred a single time. The ten largest clones take up less than 20% of the sample.

The collaborating institutions used their own protocols to collect whole blood in K2EDTA tubes. For TCRbeta analysis, collaborators shipped samples in one of three forms: frozen whole blood, isolated PBMCs, or DNA extracted from either of those sample types. Material for sequencing was peripheral blood. The receptor chain draws on TRBV5-4 and TRBJ1-1; TRBD1 might be the D gene, on 5 matching bases. The clonotype comes from a man under 40 with active or convalescent COVID-19. The DNA is as follows: TGTGCCAGCAGCTCGTCAGGGAGGGGCACTGAAGCTTTCTTT. It translates to CASSSSGRGTEAFF.